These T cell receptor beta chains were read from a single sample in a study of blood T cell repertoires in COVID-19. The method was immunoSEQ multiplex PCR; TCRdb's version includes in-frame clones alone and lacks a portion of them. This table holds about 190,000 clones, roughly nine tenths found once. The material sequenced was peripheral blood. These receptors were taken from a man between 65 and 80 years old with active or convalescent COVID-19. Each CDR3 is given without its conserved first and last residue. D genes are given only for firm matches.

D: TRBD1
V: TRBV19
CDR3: AIWTGNEQF

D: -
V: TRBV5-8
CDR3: ASSRGLDNQPQH

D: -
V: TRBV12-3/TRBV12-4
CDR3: ASSQPGTSGYT

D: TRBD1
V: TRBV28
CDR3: ASSLGQVNTEAF

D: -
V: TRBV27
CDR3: ASGNRASTDTQY

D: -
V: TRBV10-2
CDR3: ASSESGNTEAF

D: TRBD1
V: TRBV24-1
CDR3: ATRANRGEADTQY

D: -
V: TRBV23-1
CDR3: ASSQSEKPTIY

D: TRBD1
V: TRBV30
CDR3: AWATGTGDNEQF

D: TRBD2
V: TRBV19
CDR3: ASGSGGRLNEQF

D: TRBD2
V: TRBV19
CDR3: ASSIGRTSGSSEQF

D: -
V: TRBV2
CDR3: ASSFDTSYEQY

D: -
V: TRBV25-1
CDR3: ASSSPGHGNEKLF

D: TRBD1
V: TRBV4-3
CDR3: ASSPTGGNSPLH

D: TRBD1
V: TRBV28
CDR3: ASSGQGATNEKLF

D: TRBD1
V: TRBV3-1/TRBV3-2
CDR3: AGRTGPGELF

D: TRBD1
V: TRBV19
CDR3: ATSGTGISYTQY

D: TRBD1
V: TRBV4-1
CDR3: ASSLGDRGPPNSPLH

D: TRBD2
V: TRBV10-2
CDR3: ASTPSGVAYEQY

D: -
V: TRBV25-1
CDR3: ASSLSGDPNEKLF

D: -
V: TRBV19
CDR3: ASSIPDNQETQY

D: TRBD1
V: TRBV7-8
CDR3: ASSPRTGLESPLH

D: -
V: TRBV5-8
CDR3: ASSLDAKKETQY

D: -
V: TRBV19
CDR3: ASIGGSNYGYT

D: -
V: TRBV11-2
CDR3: ASSLPQDSLFEPQH

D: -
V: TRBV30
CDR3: AWRIGASTTNEKLF

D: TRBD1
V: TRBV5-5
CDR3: ASSPTGVYGYT

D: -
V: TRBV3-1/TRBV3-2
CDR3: ASSQVGTPSDTQY

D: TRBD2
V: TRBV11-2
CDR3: ASSLTGLAVNEQF

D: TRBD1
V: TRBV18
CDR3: ASSQQGIGGERSPLH

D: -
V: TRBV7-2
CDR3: ASSLEAGTYEQY

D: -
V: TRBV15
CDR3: ATSTIRGSNQPQH

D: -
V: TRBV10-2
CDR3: ASSESRVSTDTQY

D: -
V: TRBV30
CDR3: AWSDGGYGYT

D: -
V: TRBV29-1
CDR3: SVRGNTEAF

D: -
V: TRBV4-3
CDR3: ASSQEGSEALRY

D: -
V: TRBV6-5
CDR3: ASSYATGAEAF

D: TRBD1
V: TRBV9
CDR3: ASSALTGQVYEKLF

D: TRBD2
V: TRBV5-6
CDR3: ASSLATSGGNEQF

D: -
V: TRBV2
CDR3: ASSPSRTFSGANVLT

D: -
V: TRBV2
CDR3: ASSALGGSGANVLT